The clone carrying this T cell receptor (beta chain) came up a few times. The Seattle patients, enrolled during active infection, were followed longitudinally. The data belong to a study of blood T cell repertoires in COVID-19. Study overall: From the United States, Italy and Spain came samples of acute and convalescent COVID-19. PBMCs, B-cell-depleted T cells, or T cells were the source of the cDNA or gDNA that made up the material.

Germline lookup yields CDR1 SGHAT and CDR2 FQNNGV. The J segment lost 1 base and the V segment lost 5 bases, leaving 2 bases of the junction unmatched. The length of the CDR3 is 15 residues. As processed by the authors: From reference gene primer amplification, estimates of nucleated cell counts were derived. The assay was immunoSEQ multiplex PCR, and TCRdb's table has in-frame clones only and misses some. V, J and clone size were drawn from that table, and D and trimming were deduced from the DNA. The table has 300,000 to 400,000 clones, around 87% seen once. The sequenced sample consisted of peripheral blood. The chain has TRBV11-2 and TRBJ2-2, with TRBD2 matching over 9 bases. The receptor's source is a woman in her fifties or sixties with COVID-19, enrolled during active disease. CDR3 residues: CASSPTSGNTGELFF. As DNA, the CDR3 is TGTGCCAGCAGCCCGACTAGCGGGAACACCGGGGAGCTGTTTTTT.